The present T cell receptor beta chain was sequenced within a study of cytomegalovirus exposure and HLA in healthy donors. As for the study in general: The approximately 120 validation repertoires, a later analysis reported, used the same platform as the 666 first-cohort repertoires. Study findings and constraints: In vitro confirmation showed a few CMV-associated chains to be CMV antigen specific. Whilst most TCR sequences proved rare, a subset of public TCRs occurred across many donors. Among TCR beta chains, those listed as cytomegalovirus-associated numbered more than 150.

Sequenced by immunoSEQ multiplex PCR; TCRdb stores in-frame clones only, minus some. The table lists 160,000 or so clones, around nine tenths of them singletons, with 2.5% to 3% in the top ten. V gave up 5 bases and J gave up 4 bases; unmatched junction bases: 8. Germline CDR1 MGHRA, CDR2 YSYEKL. This CDR3 region has 16 residues. Points on this clone: Antigen specificity is unknown.

Specimen: PBMCs. The rearrangement joins TRBV4-1 to TRBJ2-2; 9 nucleotides align to TRBD1. The sequence came from a man between 18 and 29 years old in good health and CMV-seronegative. CDR3 in DNA: TGCGCCAGCAGCGCATGGGGGACAGGGATCACCGGGGAGCTGTTTTTT. This sequence encodes CASSAWGTGITGELFF.